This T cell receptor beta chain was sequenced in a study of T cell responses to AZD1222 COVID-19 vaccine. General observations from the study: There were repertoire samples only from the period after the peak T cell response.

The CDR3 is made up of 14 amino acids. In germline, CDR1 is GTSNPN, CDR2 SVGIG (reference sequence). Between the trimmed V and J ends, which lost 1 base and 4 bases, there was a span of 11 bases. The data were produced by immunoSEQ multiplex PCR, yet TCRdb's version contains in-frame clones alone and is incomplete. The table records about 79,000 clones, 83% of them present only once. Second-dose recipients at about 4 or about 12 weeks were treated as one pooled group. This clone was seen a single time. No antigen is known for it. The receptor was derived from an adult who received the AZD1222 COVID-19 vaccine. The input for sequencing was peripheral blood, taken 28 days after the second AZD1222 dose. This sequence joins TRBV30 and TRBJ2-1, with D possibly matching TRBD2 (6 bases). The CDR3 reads CAWSARLEYNEQFF. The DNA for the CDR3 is TGTGCCTGGAGTGCCCGACTAGAATACAATGAGCAGTTCTTC.